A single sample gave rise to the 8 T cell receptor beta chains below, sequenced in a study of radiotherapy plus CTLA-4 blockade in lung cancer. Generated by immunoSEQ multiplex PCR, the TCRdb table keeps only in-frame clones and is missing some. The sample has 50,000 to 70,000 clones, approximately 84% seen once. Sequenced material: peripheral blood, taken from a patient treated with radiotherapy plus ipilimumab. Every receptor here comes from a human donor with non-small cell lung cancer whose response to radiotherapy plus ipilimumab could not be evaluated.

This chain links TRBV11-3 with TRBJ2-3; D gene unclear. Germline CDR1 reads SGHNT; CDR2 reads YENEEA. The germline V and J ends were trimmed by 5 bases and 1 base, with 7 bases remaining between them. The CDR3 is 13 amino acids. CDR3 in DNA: TGTGCCAGCAGCCACCGGGGCACAGATACGCAGTATTTT. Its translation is CASSHRGTDTQYF.

This CDR3 reads CASSLVAGGDEKLFF. CDR3 nucleotides: TGTGCCAGCAGCTTGGTGGCAGGGGGCGATGAAAAACTGTTTTTT. The rearrangement links TRBV5-4 to TRBJ1-4, with 8 bases identical to TRBD1. V gave up 0 bases and J gave up 6 bases; unmatched junction bases: 4. Germline lookup yields CDR1 SGHNT and CDR2 YYREEE (reference sequence). The CDR3 totals 15 residues.

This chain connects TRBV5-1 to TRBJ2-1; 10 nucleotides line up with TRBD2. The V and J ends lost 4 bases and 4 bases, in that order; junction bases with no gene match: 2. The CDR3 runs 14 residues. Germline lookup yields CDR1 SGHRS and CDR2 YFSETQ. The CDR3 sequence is CASSPGLAYNEQFF. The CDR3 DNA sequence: TGCGCCAGCAGCCCGGGACTAGCGTACAATGAGCAGTTCTTC. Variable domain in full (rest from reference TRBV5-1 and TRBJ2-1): KAGVTQTPRYLIKTRGQQVTLSCSPISGHRSVSWYQQTPGQGLQFLFEYFSETQRNKGNFPGRFSGRQFSNSRSEMNVSTLELGDSALYLCASSPGLAYNEQFFGPGTRLTVL.

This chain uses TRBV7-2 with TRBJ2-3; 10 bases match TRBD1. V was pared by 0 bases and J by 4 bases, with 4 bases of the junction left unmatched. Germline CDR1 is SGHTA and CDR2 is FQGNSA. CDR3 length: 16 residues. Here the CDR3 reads CASSLAGTGAADTQYF. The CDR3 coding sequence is TGTGCCAGCAGCTTAGCAGGGACAGGGGCAGCAGATACGCAGTATTTT.

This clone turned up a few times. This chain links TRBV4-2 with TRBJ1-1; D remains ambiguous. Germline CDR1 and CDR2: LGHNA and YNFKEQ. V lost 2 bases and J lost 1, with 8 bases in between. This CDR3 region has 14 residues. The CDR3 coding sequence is TGTGCCAGCAGCCAAAAGTCCGGGAACACTGAAGCTTTCTTT. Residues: CASSQKSGNTEAFF.

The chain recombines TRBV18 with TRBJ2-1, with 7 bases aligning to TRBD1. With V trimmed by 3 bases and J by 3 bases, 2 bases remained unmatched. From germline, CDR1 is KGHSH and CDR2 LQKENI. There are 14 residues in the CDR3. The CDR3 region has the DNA TGTGCCAGCTCACCCGGACAGGTCTACAATGAGCAGTTCTTC. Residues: CASSPGQVYNEQFF.

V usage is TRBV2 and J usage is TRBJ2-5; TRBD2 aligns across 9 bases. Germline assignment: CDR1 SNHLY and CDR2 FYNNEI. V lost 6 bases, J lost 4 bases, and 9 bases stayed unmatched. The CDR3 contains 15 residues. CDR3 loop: CASRGGRAGGETQYF. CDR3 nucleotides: TGTGCCAGCAGGGGCGGGAGGGCCGGGGGAGAGACCCAGTACTTC.

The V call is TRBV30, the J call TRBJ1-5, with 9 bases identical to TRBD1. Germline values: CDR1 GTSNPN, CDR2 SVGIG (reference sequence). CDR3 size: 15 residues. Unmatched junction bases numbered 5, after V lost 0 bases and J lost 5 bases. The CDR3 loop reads CAWSVPGQGHQPQHF. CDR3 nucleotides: TGTGCCTGGAGTGTACCGGGACAGGGACATCAGCCCCAGCATTTT.